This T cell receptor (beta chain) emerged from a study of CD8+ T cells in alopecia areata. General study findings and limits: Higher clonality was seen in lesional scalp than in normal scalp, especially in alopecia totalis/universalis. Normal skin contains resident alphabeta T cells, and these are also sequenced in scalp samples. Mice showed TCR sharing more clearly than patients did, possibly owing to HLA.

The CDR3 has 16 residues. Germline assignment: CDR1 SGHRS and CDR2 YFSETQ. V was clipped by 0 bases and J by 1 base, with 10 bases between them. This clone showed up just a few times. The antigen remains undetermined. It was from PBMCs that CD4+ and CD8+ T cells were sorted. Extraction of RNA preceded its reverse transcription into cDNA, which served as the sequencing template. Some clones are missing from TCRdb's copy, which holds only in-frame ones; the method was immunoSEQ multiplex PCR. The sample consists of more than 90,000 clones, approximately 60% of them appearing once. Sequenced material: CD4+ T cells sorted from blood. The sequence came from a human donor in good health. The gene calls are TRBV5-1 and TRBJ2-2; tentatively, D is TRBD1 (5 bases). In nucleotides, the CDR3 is TGCGCCAGCAGCTTGGCCGGTCAGGGGAACACCGGGGAGCTGTTTTTT. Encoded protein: CASSLAGQGNTGELFF.